Below are 20 T cell receptor beta chains sequenced from a single sample in a study of preoperative IRX-2 immunotherapy in early breast cancer. This sample's treatment: preoperative locoregional IRX-2 cytokine immunotherapy. The repertoire was sequenced with immunoSEQ multiplex PCR; TCRdb's copy has only in-frame clones and lacks some. This table holds some 59,000 clones, 94% found once. This sample was gathered from a patient treated with IRX-2 immunotherapy. Receptors were obtained from a human donor with breast cancer.

The chain uses TRBV28 and TRBJ1-2; D call uncertain. Germline V gives CDR1 MDHEN, CDR2 SYDVKM. The CDR3 spans 13 residues. The ends were cut back, 6 bases at V and 5 bases at J, with 13 bases in the middle. The CDR3 protein is CASRPRVAYGYTF. The CDR3 DNA reads TGTGCCAGCAGACCTAGGGTTGCTTATGGCTACACCTTC.

CDR3 DNA sequence: TGTGCCAGCAGCTTGGTTCCACAGGAGGCCCAAGATACGCAGTATTTT. The encoded protein is CASSLVPQEAQDTQYF. The chain employs TRBV5-5 and TRBJ2-3; tentatively, D is TRBD1 or TRBD2 (5 bases each). Germline V gene data show CDR1 as SGHKS and CDR2 as YYEKEE (reference sequence). V lost 0 bases and J lost 5, with 16 bases in between. The CDR3 extends over 16 amino acids.

Only a few counts were recorded for this clone. The genes are TRBV29-1 and TRBJ1-1; no clear D. Trimming took 7 bases from V and 1 from J, leaving 10 bases between them. Per the germline V gene, CDR1 is SQVTM and CDR2 is ANQGSEA. The CDR3 totals 12 residues. CDR3 sequence reads: CSGVGENTEAFF. For the CDR3, the DNA is TGCAGCGGAGTTGGAGAGAACACTGAAGCTTTCTTT. The whole variable domain, remainder taken from reference TRBV29-1 and TRBJ1-1, is SAVISQKPSRDICQRGTSLTIQCQVDSQVTMMFWYRQQPGQSLTLIATANQGSEATYESGFVIDKFPISRPNLTFSTLTVSNMSPEDSSIYLCSGVGENTEAFFGQGTRLTVV.

The genes are TRBV4-2 and TRBJ2-7; D unclear. Germline CDR1 LGHNA, CDR2 YNFKEQ. Trimming shortened V by 5 bases and J by 0 bases, and 11 bases separated the two germline ends. The CDR3 covers 14 residues. CDR3 sequence: CASSAAEGSYEQYF. Here the CDR3 DNA reads TGTGCCAGCAGCGCGGCGGAAGGCTCCTACGAGCAGTACTTC.

V and J are TRBV18 and TRBJ1-5; TRBD1 might be the D (5 bases). CDR1 and CDR2 from the germline V gene are KGHSH and LQKENI. V was shortened by 3 bases and J by 5 bases, with 11 bases between the two germline ends. The length of the CDR3 is 14 residues. CDR3 amino acids: CASSPQGGDQPQHF. For the CDR3, the DNA is TGTGCCAGCTCACCGCAGGGTGGGGATCAGCCCCAGCATTTT.

The gene calls are TRBV6-1 and TRBJ2-7; D is perhaps TRBD1 or TRBD2 (5 bases each). The germline V gene encodes CDR1 MNHNS and CDR2 SASEGT. The V end lost 0 bases, the J end lost 6 bases, and 9 bases lay between the germline ends. The CDR3 has 13 amino acids. The CDR3 bases are TGTGCCAGCAGTGAAGCGGGGGTCTCCGAGCAGTACTTC. Amino acids: CASSEAGVSEQYF.

This chain links TRBV28 with TRBJ2-1; D is tentatively TRBD1 or TRBD2 (6 bases each). CDR3 length equals 14 residues. The germline V gene encodes CDR1 MDHEN and CDR2 SYDVKM. Deletions cut 6 bases from V and 2 bases from J, with 11 bases between. CDR3 coding DNA: TGTGCCAGCAGCAAAGGGGGGCCCTACAATGAGCAGTTCTTC. Protein: CASSKGGPYNEQFF.

The chain joins TRBV7-2 to TRBJ2-3; D may be TRBD2 (7 bases). The germline gives CDR1 SGHTA, CDR2 FQGNSA. The V and J ends lost 7 bases and 9 bases respectively, with 17 bases between them. The CDR3 is made up of 13 amino acids. CDR3 nucleotide sequence: TGTGCCAGCAACCTCATACGGGGGGCGACGCAGTATTTT. This codes for CASNLIRGATQYF.

The chain has TRBV4-3 and TRBJ2-3, with D perhaps matching TRBD2 (7 bases). The CDR3 is made up of 16 amino acids. The germline V and J ends were trimmed by 1 base and 5 bases, with 16 bases remaining between them. Germline-derived CDR1 and CDR2 are LGHNA and YSLEER. This CDR3 reads CASSQVLGGRGDTQYF. The CDR3 DNA sequence: TGCGCCAGCAGCCAAGTACTCGGGGGGCGAGGAGATACGCAGTATTTT.

The chain employs TRBV29-1 and TRBJ2-7; D ambiguous. Between the trimmed V and J ends, which lost 5 bases and 1 base, there was a span of 12 bases. This CDR3 has 13 amino acids. Germline-derived CDR1 and CDR2 are SQVTM and ANQGSEA. Written as DNA, the CDR3 is TGCAGCGTTAAGGCTTCTTGGTCCTACGAGCAGTACTTC. It is translated as CSVKASWSYEQYF.

This sequence joins TRBV19 and TRBJ2-7; TRBD2 aligns across 7 bases. With V trimmed by 0 bases and J by 3 bases, 8 bases remained unmatched. The germline CDR1 and CDR2 sequences are LNHDA and SQIVND (reference sequence). CDR3 length equals 16 residues. Here the CDR3 DNA reads TGTGCCAGTAGTATAGATGGAGCGGGAAGGGGCTACGAGCAGTACTTC. It encodes CASSIDGAGRGYEQYF.

This chain connects TRBV11-2 to TRBJ2-3; D not resolved. V was clipped by 5 bases and J by 0 bases, with 9 bases between them. CDR3 length: 14 residues. Germline lookup yields CDR1 SGHAT and CDR2 FQNNGV. Written as DNA, the CDR3 is TGTGCCAGCAGCGAAGGTCCCAGCACAGATACGCAGTATTTT. Translation: CASSEGPSTDTQYF. The full variable domain, with the rest looked up from reference TRBV11-2 and TRBJ2-3, is EAGVAQSPRYKIIEKRQSVAFWCNPISGHATLYWYQQILGQGPKLLIQFQNNGVVDDSQLPKDRFSAERLKGVDSTLKIQPAKLEDSAVYLCASSEGPSTDTQYFGPGTRLTVL.

The chain has TRBV7-2 and TRBJ1-5; D might be TRBD1 (6 bases). The CDR3 runs to 15 residues. V lost 3 bases, J lost 1 base, and 10 bases lay in between. Germline V gene sequence: CDR1 SGHTA, CDR2 FQGNSA. Written as DNA, the CDR3 is TGTGCCAGCAGCTTGTTAGGACAGAGCAATCAGCCCCAGCATTTT. It specifies CASSLLGQSNQPQHF. The full variable domain, with the rest looked up from reference TRBV7-2 and TRBJ1-5, is GAGVSQSPSNKVTEKGKDVELRCDPISGHTALYWYRQSLGQGLEFLIYFQGNSAPDKSGLPSDRFSAERTGGSVSTLTIQRTQQEDSAVYLCASSLLGQSNQPQHFGDGTRLSIL.

The V and J genes are TRBV5-4 and TRBJ2-7; a possible D gene is TRBD2 (5 bases). CDR3 length equals 13 residues. With 4 bases removed from V and 4 bases from J, the gap between germline ends came to 12 bases. Looked up from germline, CDR1 is SGHNT and CDR2 is YYREEE (reference sequence). CDR3 nucleotides: TGTGCCAGCAGCCCAGGCAAGCGGTACGAGCAGTACTTC. It is translated as CASSPGKRYEQYF.

CDR3 nucleotide sequence: TGTGCCAGCAGCTTAGGACAGGGGGATGCCTACGAGCAGTACTTC. Translated: CASSLGQGDAYEQYF. V gene TRBV7-8 combines with J gene TRBJ2-7; 9 positions agree with TRBD1. CDR1 SGHVS and CDR2 FQNEAQ come from the germline V gene. The CDR3 contains 15 residues. The J segment lost 2 bases and the V segment lost 1 base, leaving 3 bases of the junction unmatched.

The V gene is TRBV4-3, the J gene TRBJ2-5; D ambiguous. The CDR3 is made up of 13 amino acids. Germline CDR1 is LGHNA and CDR2 is YSLEER. Between the trimmed V and J ends, which lost 0 bases and 5 bases, there was a span of 7 bases. The CDR3 DNA follows: TGCGCCAGCAGCCAAGATCGTGAGGAGACCCAGTACTTC. Protein product: CASSQDREETQYF.

The rearrangement uses TRBV4-2 and TRBJ2-3; D is perhaps TRBD1 (6 bases). The CDR3 has 15 residues. Trimming stripped 3 bases from V and 2 bases from J, with 12 bases between. The V gene's germline CDR1 is LGHNA and CDR2 YNFKEQ. CDR3 sequence: CASSHQRGITDTQYF. The CDR3 DNA reads as TGTGCCAGCAGCCACCAGAGGGGGATCACAGATACGCAGTATTTT.

The chain recombines TRBV28 with TRBJ2-7; D not resolved. Trimming took off 3 bases at V and 3 bases at J, with 12 bases between the two ends. CDR1 is MDHEN, CDR2 SYDVKM, per germline. The CDR3 runs 14 residues. The CDR3, as DNA: TGTGCCAGCAGTTTCGGCGGTGAGGTCTACGAGCAGTACTTC. Translating it yields CASSFGGEVYEQYF. The whole variable domain, remainder taken from reference TRBV28 and TRBJ2-7, is DVKVTQSSRYLVKRTGEKVFLECVQDMDHENMFWYRQDPGLGLRLIYFSYDVKMKEKGDIPEGYSVSREKKERFSLILESASTNQTSMYLCASSFGGEVYEQYFGPGTRLTVT.

In its sample, this clone was seen once. The gene calls are TRBV28 and TRBJ1-4, with D uncertain. Trimming stripped 6 bases from V and 5 bases from J, with 16 bases between. The CDR3 loop spans 15 amino acids. Germline V gives CDR1 MDHEN, CDR2 SYDVKM. The CDR3 region has the DNA TGTGCCAGCAGCCGGAGCCGGGCCCCGAATGAAAAACTGTTTTTT. Translation gives CASSRSRAPNEKLFF.

The chain joins TRBV19 to TRBJ2-7; D is perhaps TRBD1 (5 bases). The CDR3 contains 14 residues. V dropped 7 bases and J dropped 0 bases, with 13 bases sitting between them. Germline assignment: CDR1 LNHDA and CDR2 SQIVND (reference sequence). As DNA, the CDR3 is TGTGCCAGTAAAATTAGACAGTCCTCCTACGAGCAGTACTTC. Translation gives CASKIRQSSYEQYF. The whole variable domain, remainder taken from reference TRBV19 and TRBJ2-7, is DGGITQSPKYLFRKEGQNVTLSCEQNLNHDAMYWYRQDPGQGLRLIYYSQIVNDFQKGDIAEGYSVSREKKESFPLTVTSAQKNPTAFYLCASKIRQSSYEQYFGPGTRLTVT.